This is a list of T cell receptor beta chains from one sample in a study of blood T cell repertoires in COVID-19. Assay: immunoSEQ multiplex PCR; the TCRdb copy retains only in-frame clones and omits some. The sample contains 120,000 to 150,000 clones, approximately 80% of which appear only once. The sample comprised peripheral blood. These receptors all stem from a man in his sixties with active or convalescent COVID-19. Both conserved end residues are part of each CDR3. The order of the fields is D gene, clone size, J gene, V gene, CDR3 protein, CDR3 DNA. A D gene is named only where the DNA matches it firmly. Clone size is not always given. Where it is, it says once, few, many or a class for expanded clones.

d_call: -
clone_size: -
j_call: TRBJ2-1
v_call: TRBV2
cdr3_aa: CASNYGGRGQAHEQFF
cdr3_nt: TGTGCCAGCAATTACGGGGGCCGTGGACAGGCCCATGAGCAGTTCTTC

d_call: -
clone_size: -
j_call: TRBJ1-2
v_call: TRBV7-2
cdr3_aa: CASSPQPRLYGYTF
cdr3_nt: TGTGCCAGCAGCCCACAACCAAGACTCTATGGCTACACCTTC

d_call: -
clone_size: -
j_call: TRBJ1-5
v_call: TRBV19
cdr3_aa: CASSAEAGVRGQPQHF
cdr3_nt: TGTGCCAGTAGTGCGGAAGCAGGGGTCCGGGGTCAGCCCCAGCATTTT

d_call: -
clone_size: -
j_call: TRBJ2-1
v_call: TRBV2
cdr3_aa: CASSEVGRAPGSEQFF
cdr3_nt: TGTGCCAGCAGTGAAGTAGGCAGGGCCCCTGGAAGTGAGCAGTTCTTC

d_call: TRBD1
clone_size: -
j_call: TRBJ2-3
v_call: TRBV7-2
cdr3_aa: CASSLARGQGDTDTQYF
cdr3_nt: TGTGCCAGCAGCTTAGCGCGGGGACAGGGGGACACAGATACGCAGTATTTT

d_call: -
clone_size: many
j_call: TRBJ1-1
v_call: TRBV14
cdr3_aa: CASFGVSTEAFF
cdr3_nt: TGTGCCAGCTTTGGAGTGAGCACTGAAGCTTTCTTT

d_call: -
clone_size: -
j_call: TRBJ1-2
v_call: TRBV12-5
cdr3_aa: CASGLLPNYGYTF
cdr3_nt: TGTGCTAGTGGTTTGCTTCCTAACTATGGCTACACCTTC

d_call: -
clone_size: -
j_call: TRBJ1-1
v_call: TRBV7-2
cdr3_aa: CASSFGDPNTEAFF
cdr3_nt: TGTGCCAGCAGCTTCGGAGACCCGAACACTGAAGCTTTCTTT

d_call: TRBD2
clone_size: -
j_call: TRBJ2-2
v_call: TRBV11-3
cdr3_aa: CASSVVWGGRWSGELFF
cdr3_nt: TGTGCCAGCAGCGTGGTTTGGGGCGGGAGATGGAGCGGGGAGCTGTTTTTT

d_call: -
clone_size: -
j_call: TRBJ1-1
v_call: TRBV14
cdr3_aa: CASSLTGGLKAFF
cdr3_nt: TGTGCCAGCAGCCTCACCGGGGGGCTAAAAGCTTTCTTT

d_call: TRBD1
clone_size: -
j_call: TRBJ1-4
v_call: TRBV4-3
cdr3_aa: CASSQTGGNEKLFF
cdr3_nt: TGCGCCAGCAGCCAAACAGGGGGTAATGAAAAACTGTTTTTT

d_call: -
clone_size: -
j_call: TRBJ2-3
v_call: TRBV29-1
cdr3_aa: CSVAIRGWGTDTQYF
cdr3_nt: TGCAGCGTTGCGATCCGAGGGTGGGGTACAGATACGCAGTATTTT

d_call: TRBD2
clone_size: -
j_call: TRBJ2-2
v_call: TRBV5-1
cdr3_aa: CASSLLASGTNTGELFF
cdr3_nt: TGCGCCAGCAGTTTGCTGGCTAGCGGGACGAACACCGGGGAGCTGTTTTTT

d_call: -
clone_size: -
j_call: TRBJ1-1
v_call: TRBV5-4
cdr3_aa: CASSLRARMNTEAFF
cdr3_nt: TGTGCCAGCAGCTTGCGCGCCAGGATGAACACTGAAGCTTTCTTT

d_call: TRBD1
clone_size: -
j_call: TRBJ1-1
v_call: TRBV5-6
cdr3_aa: CASSPLQGGTEAFF
cdr3_nt: TGTGCCAGCAGCCCCCTACAGGGGGGCACTGAAGCTTTCTTT

d_call: -
clone_size: -
j_call: TRBJ2-1
v_call: TRBV5-4
cdr3_aa: CASSDSWGSYNEQFF
cdr3_nt: TGTGCCAGCAGTGACTCATGGGGCAGCTACAATGAGCAGTTCTTC

d_call: -
clone_size: -
j_call: TRBJ1-1
v_call: TRBV7-9
cdr3_aa: CASSFMIGDEAFF
cdr3_nt: TGTGCCAGCAGCTTTATGATAGGGGATGAAGCTTTCTTT